Below, 2 T cell receptor beta chains from the same sample are listed, as sequenced in a study of blood T cells in healthy people across ages. For the second PCR, which ran for about 6 to 12 cycles, a sample-barcoded 5' primer and a J-beta primer mix were used. TCRdb recomputed calls from the 5' RACE reads with MiXCR, one row per CDR3 protein. The sample has approximately 780,000 distinct CDR3 sequences, roughly 26% seen once. These data were likewise used in another study, on T cells of mothers and their children.

The sequenced sample was blood. All receptors derive from a boy aged 5-17 years in good health.

This sequence joins TRBV5-5 and TRBJ2-7; D perhaps matches TRBD1 (5 bases). Germline CDR1 and CDR2: SGHKS and YYEKEE (reference sequence). The V end lost 6 bases, the J end lost 0 bases, and 16 bases lay between the germline ends. The CDR3 loop spans 15 amino acids. The CDR3 sequence is CASMKEQVTSYEQYF. Here the CDR3 DNA reads TGTGCCAGCATGAAAGAACAGGTGACCTCCTACGAGCAGTACTTC.

The sample holds a few counts of this clonotype. The J gene is TRBJ2-1, the V gene TRBV29-1; unclear D gene. Trimming shortened V by 7 bases and J by 3 bases, and 10 bases separated the two germline ends. CDR3 length: 12 amino acids. Per the germline V gene, CDR1 is SQVTM and CDR2 is ANQGSEA. CDR3 coding DNA: TGCAGCGGGGCCCCACTCTACAATGAGCAGTTCTTC. As protein: CSGAPLYNEQFF.